The 7 T cell receptor beta chains listed next were all sequenced from one sample in a study of T cell responses to AZD1222 COVID-19 vaccine (dated by TCRdb to the early 2020s). The sample's time point label, in plain terms: about 28 days (+/-7) after the second vaccine dose. Sample treatment or condition, as interpreted from the label and publication: meningococcal conjugate vaccine given as trial control. The library was produced with the immunoSEQ multiplex PCR assay. The table was pulled from immuneACCESS by TCRdb, which kept in-frame rearrangements only. Such tables lose some clones; where checked, under half of the loss comes from unresolved V genes, and the rest has no known cause. This sample lists 110,000 or so clones; approximately 92% were detected once. In total, the top ten clones hold 4.2% of the sample. The specimen comprised peripheral blood, sampled 28 days after the second dose of the MenACWY control vaccine. Receptors were obtained from an adult who received the MenACWY meningococcal vaccine as a control.

A single count supports this clone. The rearrangement links TRBV4-2 to TRBJ1-1; weak D call: TRBD1 (6 bases). Trimming shortened V by 1 base and J by 1 base, and 19 bases separated the two germline ends. The CDR3 totals 18 residues. CDR1 is LGHNA, CDR2 YNFKEQ, per germline. The CDR3 sequence: CASSQVGTSAIGNTEAFF. DNA of the CDR3: TGTGCCAGCAGCCAAGTAGGGACATCCGCAATAGGGAACACTGAAGCTTTCTTT.

CDR3 nucleotide sequence: TGTGCCAGCAGTCGACTCAGTAGCACAGATACGCAGTATTTT. Encoded protein: CASSRLSSTDTQYF. V is TRBV6-5 and J is TRBJ2-3; D gene ambiguous. V was trimmed by 5 bases and J by 0 bases, leaving 9 bases between them. The V gene's germline CDR1 is MNHEY and CDR2 SVGAGI. This CDR3 is built from 14 residues.

V usage is TRBV6-5 and J usage is TRBJ2-1, with no clear D. The germline V gene has CDR1 MNHEY and CDR2 SVGAGI. V gave up 0 bases and J gave up 2 bases, with 5 bases separating them. CDR3 length equals 14 residues. The CDR3 DNA follows: TGTGCCAGCAGTTACTCGGCAGCCTACAATGAGCAGTTCTTC. Translated: CASSYSAAYNEQFF.

The chain couples TRBV10-3 to TRBJ2-5; weak D call: TRBD2 (6 bases). The CDR3 is 16 residues long. Germline V gene sequence: CDR1 ENHRY, CDR2 SYGVKD. V gave up 6 bases and J gave up 4 bases, with 21 bases separating them. CDR3 residues: CAISTPGDPGGETQYF. As DNA, the CDR3 is TGTGCCATCAGCACACCTGGGGACCCCGGGGGAGAGACCCAGTACTTC.

In this sample, this clone turned up once. The chain employs TRBV11-2 and TRBJ1-1; TRBD1 matches at 7 bases. Germline V lookup: CDR1 SGHAT, CDR2 FQNNGV. Unmatched junction bases numbered 7, after V lost 3 bases and J lost 0 bases. The CDR3 is made up of 16 amino acids. The CDR3 sequence: CASSFSGRGMNTEAFF. The CDR3 bases are TGTGCCAGCAGCTTCTCCGGCAGGGGGATGAACACTGAAGCTTTCTTT.

The chain joins TRBV6-5 to TRBJ2-5, with 12 bases aligning to TRBD2. Per germline, CDR1 MNHEY and CDR2 SVGAGI. Losses at the gene ends were 2 bases for V and 6 bases for J; bases not matched to a gene: 4. The CDR3 length is 15 residues. CDR3 in DNA: TGTGCCAGCAGTTACCTAGCGGGGGGGCCAAAGACCCAGTACTTC. The encoded protein is CASSYLAGGPKTQYF.

In its sample, this clone was seen once. The J gene is TRBJ2-4, the V gene TRBV27; possibly TRBD2 for D (5 bases). In germline, CDR1 is MNHEY, CDR2 SMNVEV (reference sequence). V was shortened by 2 bases and J by 6 bases, with 14 bases between the two germline ends. This CDR3 contains 15 residues. The CDR3 DNA reads TGTGCCAGCAGTTTACTCTCACTGGGGAGAAACATTCAGTACTTC. Translated: CASSLLSLGRNIQYF.